The next 20 T cell receptor beta chains were all read from a single sample in a study of cytotoxic CD8 clonotypes in ibrutinib-treated CLL. The method was immunoSEQ multiplex PCR; TCRdb's version includes in-frame clones alone and lacks a portion of them. The sample has some 200,000 clones, roughly three quarters seen once. The material sequenced was PBMCs, taken after 12 months of ibrutinib treatment. These receptor sequences come from a human donor with chronic lymphocytic leukemia.

The chain couples TRBV5-6 to TRBJ2-1, with D hard to call. Trimming cost V 0 bases and J 1 base, with 8 bases left between them. CDR1 and CDR2 from the germline V gene are SGHDT and YYEEEE. The CDR3 has 15 residues. Here the CDR3 DNA reads TGTGCCAGCAGCTTGGTAGAGCTTTCCTACAATGAGCAGTTCTTC. This encodes CASSLVELSYNEQFF.

The DNA of the CDR3 is TGTGCCAGCAGTGTCATAGCGGGAGAGGAAGTTGAGCAGTTCTTC. It yields the protein CASSVIAGEEVEQFF. This sequence joins TRBV6-6 and TRBJ2-1; TRBD2 agrees at 9 bases. The V segment lost 5 bases and the J segment 9 bases; nucleotides outside the gene matches: 11. The CDR3 loop spans 15 amino acids. Germline values: CDR1 MNHNY, CDR2 SVGAGI (reference sequence).

The CDR3 coding sequence is TGTGCCAGCAGTCCGGGACAGTTACTTGGAGAAAAACTGTTTTTT. Encoded protein: CASSPGQLLGEKLFF. J is TRBJ1-4 and V is TRBV6-6; 7 bases match TRBD1. The CDR3 sequence is 15 residues long. Germline V gives CDR1 MNHNY, CDR2 SVGAGI (reference sequence). Trimming at V came to 5 bases and at J to 8 bases, leaving 11 bases not matched to a gene.

The chain employs TRBV19 and TRBJ1-2; D is unresolved. This CDR3 comprises 15 residues. Trimming stripped 7 bases from V and 1 base from J, with 16 bases between. Per germline, CDR1 LNHDA and CDR2 SQIVND (reference sequence). CDR3 amino acids: CASTLDPLLNYGYTF. DNA of the CDR3: TGTGCCAGTACCCTAGATCCTCTACTTAACTATGGCTACACCTTC. Variable domain in full (rest from reference TRBV19 and TRBJ1-2): DGGITQSPKYLFRKEGQNVTLSCEQNLNHDAMYWYRQDPGQGLRLIYYSQIVNDFQKGDIAEGYSVSREKKESFPLTVTSAQKNPTAFYLCASTLDPLLNYGYTFGSGTRLTVV.

This clone was detected a few times. The identical CDR3 is also encoded by other nucleotide sequences in the sample. The J gene is TRBJ2-7, the V gene TRBV9; TRBD2 agrees at 7 bases. The CDR3 totals 14 residues. The V and J ends lost 0 bases and 2 bases, in that order; junction bases with no gene match: 2. Germline CDR1 is SGDLS and CDR2 is YYNGEE. This CDR3 reads CASSVGGSAYEQYF. In nucleotides, the CDR3 is TGTGCCAGCAGCGTAGGCGGGAGCGCCTACGAGCAGTACTTC.

Comments on this clone: Other DNA sequences within the sample encode an identical CDR3. The chain employs TRBV6-5 and TRBJ2-5; D gene ambiguous. Germline-derived CDR1 and CDR2 are MNHEY and SVGAGI. This CDR3 is built from 14 residues. V was trimmed by 0 bases and J by 5 bases, leaving 10 bases between them. CDR3 residues: CASSYSGRRETQYF. CDR3 in DNA: TGTGCCAGCAGTTACTCGGGCCGCCGTGAGACCCAGTACTTC.

The CDR3 DNA is TGTGCCAGCTCACAATCGCTCACAGGGTCAAATCGTGAAAAACTGTTTTTT. Its translation: CASSQSLTGSNREKLFF. The V call is TRBV18, the J call TRBJ1-4, with D possibly matching TRBD1 (6 bases). Germline assignment: CDR1 KGHSH and CDR2 LQKENI. V lost 4 bases and J 7 bases, leaving 22 bases between the germline ends. CDR3 size: 17 residues.

The chain uses TRBV7-9 and TRBJ1-2; TRBD1 matches 10 bases. Germline CDR1 and CDR2: SEHNR and FQNEAQ (reference sequence). This CDR3 region has 16 residues. V lost 2 bases, J lost 8 bases, and 11 bases stayed unmatched. CDR3 sequence: CASSLMGTGANKGYTF. CDR3 DNA sequence: TGTGCCAGCAGCTTAATGGGGACAGGGGCCAATAAGGGCTACACCTTC.

The V call is TRBV29-1, the J call TRBJ2-7; TRBD1 matches 9 bases. Unmatched junction bases numbered 10, after V lost 4 bases and J lost 6 bases. Per germline, CDR1 SQVTM and CDR2 ANQGSEA. The CDR3 consists of 14 residues. The CDR3 here is CSVVHGTGRTEQYF. The CDR3 DNA sequence: TGCAGCGTTGTCCATGGGACAGGGCGGACCGAGCAGTACTTC.

This chain joins TRBV2 and TRBJ1-2; D not resolved. The V gene's germline CDR1 is SNHLY and CDR2 FYNNEI. The V and J ends lost 1 base and 8 bases respectively, with 8 bases between them. CDR3 size: 12 residues. CDR3 DNA sequence: TGTGCCAGCAGTGAAGTGAATGGGGGCTACACCTTC. It translates to CASSEVNGGYTF.

The V and J genes are TRBV29-1 and TRBJ2-1; D uncertain. The CDR3 extends over 14 amino acids. CDR1 is SQVTM and CDR2 is ANQGSEA in the germline V gene. V was clipped by 4 bases and J by 0 bases, with 10 bases between them. For the CDR3, the DNA is TGCAGCGTTGTCGCACGTAGCTCCTACAATGAGCAGTTCTTC. Its protein product is CSVVARSSYNEQFF.

The chain combines TRBV6-6 with TRBJ2-7, with D possibly TRBD2 on 5 matching bases. From germline, CDR1 is MNHNY and CDR2 SVGAGI (reference sequence). This CDR3 spans 15 amino acids. The germline V and J ends were trimmed by 2 bases and 2 bases, with 13 bases remaining between them. CDR3 region: CASSYEGESTYEQYF. The DNA of the CDR3 is TGTGCCAGCAGTTACGAGGGTGAATCAACCTACGAGCAGTACTTC.

This clone came up a few times. In the same sample, other DNA sequences code for this CDR3. The rearrangement joins TRBV5-1 to TRBJ2-5; 13 bases line up with TRBD2. The CDR3 is 16 residues long. Germline CDR1 is SGHRS and CDR2 is YFSETQ. Trimming at V came to 0 bases and at J to 1 base, leaving 0 bases not matched to a gene. In DNA, the CDR3 is TGCGCCAGCAGCTTGGGGACTAGCGGGGGCCAAGAGACCCAGTACTTC. Residues: CASSLGTSGGQETQYF. The full variable domain, in which reference TRBV5-1 and TRBJ2-5 provide the parts outside the CDR3, is KAGVTQTPRYLIKTRGQQVTLSCSPISGHRSVSWYQQTPGQGLQFLFEYFSETQRNKGNFPGRFSGRQFSNSRSEMNVSTLELGDSALYLCASSLGTSGGQETQYFGPGTRLLVL.

The chain couples TRBV29-1 to TRBJ1-1; 9 bases match TRBD1. J gave up 4 bases and V 6 bases, and 6 bases lay outside the gene matches. The CDR3 is made up of 13 amino acids. Per the germline V gene, CDR1 is SQVTM and CDR2 is ANQGSEA. The CDR3 coding sequence is TGCAGCGTGGACAGGGGTTTCGGCACTGAAGCTTTCTTT. It codes for CSVDRGFGTEAFF.

This clone appeared a few times. This chain joins TRBV4-1 and TRBJ2-2; 8 nucleotides match TRBD2. The germline CDR1 and CDR2 sequences are MGHRA and YSYEKL. The CDR3 is 18 amino acids. Trimming took 4 bases from V and 1 from J; bases not matched to a gene: 11. The CDR3 region is CASSLPSLSGKNTGELFF. CDR3 nucleotide sequence: TGCGCCAGCAGCCTTCCCTCACTTAGCGGGAAGAACACCGGGGAGCTGTTTTTT.

The chain is built from TRBV10-2 and TRBJ2-1, with 7 bases aligning to TRBD2. Germline values: CDR1 WSHSY, CDR2 SAAADI. V lost 10 bases and J lost 3; bases outside the gene matches: 9. CDR3 length: 14 residues. This CDR3 is CATKSGVVYNEQFF. The CDR3 region has the DNA TGCGCCACCAAGAGCGGGGTAGTCTACAATGAGCAGTTCTTC.

The chain uses TRBV25-1 and TRBJ1-1; a weak D match, TRBD1 (5 bases). Deletions cut 2 bases from V and 1 base from J, with 14 bases between. This CDR3 contains 16 residues. In germline, CDR1 is MGHDK, CDR2 SYGVNS. The CDR3 protein is CASSETGSHGNTEAFF. CDR3 nucleotides: TGTGCCAGCAGTGAAACAGGTTCCCACGGGAACACTGAAGCTTTCTTT.

The J gene is TRBJ2-5, the V gene TRBV6-5, with TRBD1 as a possible D gene (5 bases). There are 15 residues in the CDR3. Per the germline V gene, CDR1 is MNHEY and CDR2 is SVGAGI. The germline V and J ends were trimmed by 2 bases and 5 bases, with 15 bases remaining between them. This chain's CDR3 is CASSYGKGKGETQYF. The CDR3 DNA is TGTGCCAGCAGTTACGGGAAGGGGAAGGGGGAGACCCAGTACTTC.

The CDR3 loop reads CASSPSTGGGTEAFF. The DNA of the CDR3 is TGTGCCAGCAGCCCCAGCACAGGGGGCGGGACTGAAGCTTTCTTT. The V call is TRBV7-3, the J call TRBJ1-1; 9 bases are a match to TRBD1. This CDR3 has 15 residues. The germline V gene encodes CDR1 SGHTA and CDR2 FQGTGA. Germline trimming cut 5 bases from V and 5 bases from J; bases unmatched to any gene: 9.

This rearrangement joins TRBV4-1 to TRBJ2-2, with TRBD2 matching over 10 bases. The length of the CDR3 is 18 residues. V shed 2 bases, J shed 3 bases, and the junction held 9 bases outside the gene matches. CDR1 and CDR2 (germline): MGHRA, YSYEKL. CDR3 DNA sequence: TGCGCCAGCAGCCAATCTCCTAGCGGGAGAGTGGACACCGGGGAGCTGTTTTTT. This translates into CASSQSPSGRVDTGELFF.